This TCR beta chain originates from a study of CD8 T cells in Susac syndrome. For the study at large: Active disease was present in over 5 of the sequenced Susac syndrome patients, whereas under 10 of them were in remission.

The CDR3 consists of 14 residues. V gave up 5 bases and J gave up 2 bases; unmatched junction bases: 3. Study results and limitations: The CD4+ T cell repertoires that were profiled in Susac syndrome showed no clonal expansion.

Comments on this clonotype: Its cognate antigen is unknown.

Patients with Susac syndrome met diagnostic criteria that were recently defined for definite or probable disease. TEMRA cells were FACS-enriched, unlike CD8+ and CD4+ T cells, which were negatively isolated. RNA amounts of 0.5 to 1 ug underwent reverse transcription with random hexamers. TCRdb passed the immunoSEQ multiplex PCR reads through MiXCR, listing each CDR3 protein once. The table shows some 150,000 distinct CDR3 sequences, with around 96% occurring only once. Input material: CD4+ T cells from PBMCs. The chain recombines TRBV12-3 or TRBV12-4 with TRBJ1-3; 7 bases match TRBD1. This clonotype was obtained from a human donor with Susac syndrome. CDR3: CASSHGTAGNTIYF. The CDR3 bases are TGTGCCAGCAGTCACGGGACAGCTGGAAACACCATATATTTT.